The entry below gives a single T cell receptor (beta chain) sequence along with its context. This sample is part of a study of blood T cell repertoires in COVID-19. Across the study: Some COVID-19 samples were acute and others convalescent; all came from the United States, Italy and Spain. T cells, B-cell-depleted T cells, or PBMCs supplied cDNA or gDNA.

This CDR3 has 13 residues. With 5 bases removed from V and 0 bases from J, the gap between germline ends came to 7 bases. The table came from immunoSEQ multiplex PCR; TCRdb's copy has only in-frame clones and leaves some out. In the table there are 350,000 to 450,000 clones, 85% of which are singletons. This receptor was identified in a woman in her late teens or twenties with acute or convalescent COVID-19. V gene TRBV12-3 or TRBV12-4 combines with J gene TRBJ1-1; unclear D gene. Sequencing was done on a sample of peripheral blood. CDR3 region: CASSVLLNTEAFF. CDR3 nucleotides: TGTGCCAGCAGTGTCCTTCTGAACACTGAAGCTTTCTTT.